The 4 T cell receptor beta chains listed next were all sequenced from one sample in a study of shared clonotypes between healthy human individuals. Assay used: immunoSEQ multiplex PCR; TCRdb lists only in-frame clones, some missing. The profile covers 2 million to 2.5 million clones, with roughly 90% appearing a single time and about 0.36% taken by the ten largest. Source material: naive CD4+ T cells from PBMCs. Stated subset: CD45RA+ positively selected. The receptors were sampled from a young man in good health. Some clones in this sample may be carry-over from other donors' samples.

The gene calls are TRBV5-1 and TRBJ2-2; 10 bases fit TRBD2. Germline CDR1 reads SGHRS; CDR2 reads YFSETQ. The length of the CDR3 is 13 residues. V gave up 9 bases and J gave up 6 bases; unmatched junction bases: 5. The CDR3 reads CANPSGRAGELFF. CDR3 bases: TGCGCCAACCCCAGCGGGAGGGCCGGGGAGCTGTTTTTT.

The chain carries TRBV28 and TRBJ1-4, with TRBD1 as a possible D gene (5 bases). V lost 11 bases and J 2 bases, leaving 21 bases between the germline ends. The CDR3 is 16 residues long. Per germline, CDR1 MDHEN and CDR2 SYDVKM. The CDR3 region has the DNA TGTGCCGCCCCACCCCGGGGCTCAAGGACTAATGAAAAACTGTTTTTT. It translates to CAAPPRGSRTNEKLFF. Based on the CDR3 plus reference TRBV28 and TRBJ1-4, the full variable domain is DVKVTQSSRYLVKRTGEKVFLECVQDMDHENMFWYRQDPGLGLRLIYFSYDVKMKEKGDIPEGYSVSREKKERFSLILESASTNQTSMYLCAAPPRGSRTNEKLFFGSGTQLSVL.

As to this clone: The same CDR3 arises from other DNA sequences in this sample as well. The gene calls are TRBV2 and TRBJ1-5; tentative D call: TRBD1 (6 bases). Germline V gene lookup returns CDR1 SNHLY and CDR2 FYNNEI. V was pared by 4 bases and J by 4 bases, with 14 bases between. This CDR3 contains 15 residues. This chain's CDR3 is CASSGGGRGNQPQHF. The CDR3 nucleotides read TGTGCCAGCAGTGGGGGGGGGCGCGGGAATCAGCCCCAGCATTTT.

The chain joins TRBV7-6 to TRBJ2-7, with 9 positions matching TRBD2. Germline V gene lookup returns CDR1 SGHVS and CDR2 FNYEAQ. The CDR3 contains 17 residues. With 4 bases clipped from V and 3 bases from J, the junction kept 13 bases outside the gene matches. CDR3 bases: TGTGCCAGCAGCTACTTGGCGGGGGGGACAGCCTACTACGAGCAGTACTTC. Its translation is CASSYLAGGTAYYEQYF. The entire variable domain, with the rest obtained from reference TRBV7-6 and TRBJ2-7, is as follows: GAGVSQSPRYKVTKRGQDVALRCDPISGHVSLYWYRQALGQGPEFLTYFNYEAQQDKSGLPNDRFSAERPEGSISTLTIQRTEQRDSAMYRCASSYLAGGTAYYEQYFGPGTRLTVT.